The present T cell receptor beta chain was sequenced within a study of blood T cell repertoires in COVID-19. TCRdb's copy holds only in-frame clones and misses some; the assay was immunoSEQ multiplex PCR. The sample holds 310,000 or so clones; around 87% are singletons and the top ten take around 1.4%. Germline V gives CDR1 SGHAT, CDR2 FQDESV (reference sequence). Between the trimmed V and J ends, which lost 3 bases and 5 bases, there was a span of 13 bases. This CDR3 has 14 residues. The V and J genes are TRBV11-1 and TRBJ2-5, with D tentatively TRBD2 (6 bases). The sequence derives from a man aged 70-80 years with acute or convalescent COVID-19. The sequenced sample was peripheral blood. The CDR3 DNA is TGTGCCAGCAGCTTTAGGGACTTCGGGGAGACCCAGTACTTC. Translating gives CASSFRDFGETQYF. The full variable domain, with the rest looked up from reference TRBV11-1 and TRBJ2-5, is EAEVAQSPRYKITEKSQAVAFWCDPISGHATLYWYRQILGQGPELLVQFQDESVVDDSQLPKDRFSAERLKGVDSTLKIQPAELGDSAMYLCASSFRDFGETQYFGPGTRLLVL.